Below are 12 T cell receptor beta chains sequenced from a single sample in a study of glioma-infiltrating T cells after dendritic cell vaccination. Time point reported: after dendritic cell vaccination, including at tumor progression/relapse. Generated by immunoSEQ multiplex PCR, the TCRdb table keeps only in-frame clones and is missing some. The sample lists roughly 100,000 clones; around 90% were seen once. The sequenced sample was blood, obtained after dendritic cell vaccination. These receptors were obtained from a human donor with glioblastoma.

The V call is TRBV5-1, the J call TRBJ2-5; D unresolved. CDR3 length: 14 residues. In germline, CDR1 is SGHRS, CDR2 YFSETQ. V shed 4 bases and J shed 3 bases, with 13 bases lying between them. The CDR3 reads CASSEPGSEETQYF. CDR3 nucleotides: TGCGCCAGCAGCGAGCCGGGTAGTGAAGAGACCCAGTACTTC.

The CDR3 region has the DNA TGTGCCAGCAGTGCGGCAGGGAACTATGGCTACACCTTC. It encodes CASSAAGNYGYTF. The J gene is TRBJ1-2, the V gene TRBV2; tentative D call: TRBD1 (5 bases). The germline gives CDR1 SNHLY, CDR2 FYNNEI. V was cut by 4 bases and J by 2 bases, with 8 bases left in between. This CDR3 has 13 amino acids.

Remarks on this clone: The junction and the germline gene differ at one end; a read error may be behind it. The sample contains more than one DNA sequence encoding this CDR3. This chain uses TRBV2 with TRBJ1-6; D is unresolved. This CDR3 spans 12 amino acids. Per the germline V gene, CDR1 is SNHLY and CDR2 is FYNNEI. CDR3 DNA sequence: TGTGCCAGCACCGGTGGTAATTCCCCCCTCCACTTT. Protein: CASTGGNSPLHF. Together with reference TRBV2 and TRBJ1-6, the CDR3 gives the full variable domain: EPEVTQTPSHQVTQMGQEVILRCVPISNHLYFYWYRQILGQKVEFLVSFYNNEISEKSEIFDDQFSVERPDGSNFTLKIRSTKLEDSAMYFCASTGGNSPLHFGNGTRLTVT.

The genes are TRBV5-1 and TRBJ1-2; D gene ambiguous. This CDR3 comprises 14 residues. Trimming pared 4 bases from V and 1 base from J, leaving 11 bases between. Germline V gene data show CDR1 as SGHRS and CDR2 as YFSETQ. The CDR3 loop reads CASSLDGFNYGYTF. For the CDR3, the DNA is TGCGCCAGCAGCCTGGACGGGTTTAACTATGGCTACACCTTC.

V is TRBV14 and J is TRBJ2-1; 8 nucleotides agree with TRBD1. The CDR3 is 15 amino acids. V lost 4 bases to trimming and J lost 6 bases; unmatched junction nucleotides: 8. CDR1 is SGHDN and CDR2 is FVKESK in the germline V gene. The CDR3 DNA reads TGTGCCAGCAGCCCCAGGACAGGGCTGCGCAATGAGCAGTTCTTC. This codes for CASSPRTGLRNEQFF.

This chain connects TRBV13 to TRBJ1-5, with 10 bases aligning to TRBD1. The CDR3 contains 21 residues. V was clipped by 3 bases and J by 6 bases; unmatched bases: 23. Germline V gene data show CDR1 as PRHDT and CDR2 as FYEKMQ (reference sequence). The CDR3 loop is CASSLLLKDRGVKGLGQPQHF. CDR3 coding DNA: TGTGCCAGCAGCTTGCTGTTGAAGGACAGGGGGGTTAAGGGCTTGGGTCAGCCCCAGCATTTT.

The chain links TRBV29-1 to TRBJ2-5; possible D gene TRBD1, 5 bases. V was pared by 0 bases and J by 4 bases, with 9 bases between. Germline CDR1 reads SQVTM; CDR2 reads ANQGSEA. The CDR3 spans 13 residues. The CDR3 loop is CSVEDPGLETQYF. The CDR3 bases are TGCAGCGTTGAAGATCCAGGGTTAGAGACCCAGTACTTC.

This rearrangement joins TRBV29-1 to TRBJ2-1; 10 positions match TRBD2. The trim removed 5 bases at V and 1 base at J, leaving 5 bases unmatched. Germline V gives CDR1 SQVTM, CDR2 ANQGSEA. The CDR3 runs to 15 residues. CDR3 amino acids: CSVPSSGRSYNEQFF. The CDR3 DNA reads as TGCAGCGTTCCAAGTAGCGGGAGGTCCTACAATGAGCAGTTCTTC.

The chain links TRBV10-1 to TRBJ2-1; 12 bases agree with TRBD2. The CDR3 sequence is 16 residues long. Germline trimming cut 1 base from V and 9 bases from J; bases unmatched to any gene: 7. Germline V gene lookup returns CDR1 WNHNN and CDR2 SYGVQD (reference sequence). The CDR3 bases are TGCGCCAGCAGTGAGTTCGGGGCTAGCGGGAGGGGTGAGCAGTTCTTC. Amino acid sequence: CASSEFGASGRGEQFF.

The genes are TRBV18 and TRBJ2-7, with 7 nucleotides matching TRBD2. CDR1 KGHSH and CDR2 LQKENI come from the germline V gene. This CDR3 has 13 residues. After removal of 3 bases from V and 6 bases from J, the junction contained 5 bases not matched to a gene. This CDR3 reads CASSPTSLPEQYF. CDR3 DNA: TGTGCCAGCTCACCGACTAGCCTACCCGAGCAGTACTTC.

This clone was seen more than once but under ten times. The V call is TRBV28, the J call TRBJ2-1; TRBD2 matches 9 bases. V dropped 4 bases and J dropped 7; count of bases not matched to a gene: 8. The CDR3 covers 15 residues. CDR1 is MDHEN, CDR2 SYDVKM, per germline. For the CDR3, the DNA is TGTGCCAGCAGTTATAGCGGGAGTAGGCCAAATGAGCAGTTCTTC. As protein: CASSYSGSRPNEQFF.

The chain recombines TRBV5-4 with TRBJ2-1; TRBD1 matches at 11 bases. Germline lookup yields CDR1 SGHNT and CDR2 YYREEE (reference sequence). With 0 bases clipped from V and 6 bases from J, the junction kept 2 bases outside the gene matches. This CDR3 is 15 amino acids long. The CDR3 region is CASSLEGTGGNEQFF. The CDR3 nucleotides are TGTGCCAGCAGCTTGGAGGGGACAGGGGGCAATGAGCAGTTCTTC.